This is a list of T cell receptor beta chains from one sample in a study of T cell responses to AZD1222 COVID-19 vaccine. Libraries were prepared by immunoSEQ multiplex PCR; TCRdb keeps only in-frame clonotypes and omits some of them. Of fewer than 200,000 clones listed, about nine tenths were seen once; the top ten hold 1.5% to 2%. Sequencing used peripheral blood, obtained on day 0 of AZD1222 vaccination. Receptors were obtained from an adult in good health. Each CDR3 is given with its conserved first and last residue. A D gene is named only where the DNA matches it firmly. Not all rows give a size; the values are once, few, many and, for expanded clones, a class.

D gene	clone size	V gene	J gene	CDR3 DNA	CDR3 protein
TRBD1	NA	TRBV7-6	TRBJ1-6	TGTGCCAGCAGCTTAGGTGGGACAGGGAATTCACCCCTCCACTTT	CASSLGGTGNSPLHF
TRBD2	once	TRBV13	TRBJ2-3	TGTGCCAGCAGCCCACGTGGTCCGGATCCAGCGGGAGTAATTGATACGCAGTATTTT	CASSPRGPDPAGVIDTQYF
TRBD2	NA	TRBV7-2	TRBJ2-7	TGTGCCAGCAGCTACTTTAGCGGGGGAACCTACGAGCAGTACTTC	CASSYFSGGTYEQYF
TRBD1	NA	TRBV7-9	TRBJ1-1	TGTGCCAGCAGCGTCGTAACAGGGGTTCGGCTAAGTGAAGCTTTCTTT	CASSVVTGVRLSEAFF
NA	NA	TRBV9	TRBJ1-3	TGTGCCAGCAGCCCCTCAGGGGCCGGAAACACCATATATTTT	CASSPSGAGNTIYF
NA	NA	TRBV5-1	TRBJ2-3	TGCGCCAGCAGCTTTTCGGGCACAGATACGCAGTATTTT	CASSFSGTDTQYF
NA	NA	TRBV27	TRBJ2-2	TGTGCCAGCAGACCGGGACGGACGAACACCGGGGAGCTGTTTTTT	CASRPGRTNTGELFF
TRBD1	NA	TRBV7-2	TRBJ1-2	TGTGCCAGCAGCTCAAGACAGGGAAACACCTTC	CASSSRQGNTF
NA	NA	TRBV28	TRBJ1-1	TGTGCCAGCACCAACCCAGGGAGAGGTGAAGCTTTCTTT	CASTNPGRGEAFF
NA	NA	TRBV29-1	TRBJ1-1	TGCAGCGTTGAGGGCGACACCTTTGAAGCTTTCTTT	CSVEGDTFEAFF
NA	few	TRBV5-6	TRBJ2-7	TGTGCCAGCAGCTTTAGGGGGATGGGACCCTACGAGCAGTACTTC	CASSFRGMGPYEQYF
TRBD1	NA	TRBV12-3/TRBV12-4	TRBJ1-2	TGTGCCAGCAGTCCCCGGGACAGCCAGGGCTACACCTTC	CASSPRDSQGYTF
NA	NA	TRBV10-3	TRBJ1-1	TGTGCCATCAGGGACGGATTGAACACTGAAGCTTTCTTT	CAIRDGLNTEAFF
TRBD1	NA	TRBV7-2	TRBJ2-3	TGTGCCAGCAGCAAGGACAGGGGGCCGGATACGCAGTATTTT	CASSKDRGPDTQYF
NA	NA	TRBV29-1	TRBJ1-1	TGCAGCGTTGATGGGGGGGGGAACACTGAAGCTTTCTTT	CSVDGGGNTEAFF
NA	NA	TRBV27	TRBJ1-1	TGTGCCAGCAGTATCCCGTACGCCGCTGAAGCTTTCTTT	CASSIPYAAEAFF
TRBD1	NA	TRBV4-1	TRBJ1-4	TGCGCCAGCAGCCAAATGCCGACAGGGGGCGGTGAAAAACTGTTTTTT	CASSQMPTGGGEKLFF
TRBD1	NA	TRBV24-1	TRBJ2-4	TGTGCCACCAGTGATCAGTACAGGGGGCAAGACATTCAGTACTTC	CATSDQYRGQDIQYF
NA	NA	TRBV15	TRBJ1-1	TGTGCCACCAGTAGCAGGGTCGCGCAGCGGGTAGCTTTCTTT	CATSSRVAQRVAFF
NA	NA	TRBV30	TRBJ1-1	TGTGCCTGGAGTGCACAGGGAATCGGTGATTTCTTT	CAWSAQGIGDFF
NA	NA	TRBV6-1	TRBJ2-7	TGTGCCAGCAGTGAAGCAGCTTTTTTGGAGGTCTTTTACGAGCAGTACTTC	CASSEAAFLEVFYEQYF
NA	NA	TRBV28	TRBJ1-4	TGTGCCAGCAGCATAGCTGGAGCAACACTAACTAATGAAAAACTGTTTTTT	CASSIAGATLTNEKLFF
NA	NA	TRBV5-4	TRBJ2-5	TGTGCCAGCAGCCGGGGCCCCGAAAGGAAAGAGACCCAGTACTTC	CASSRGPERKETQYF
NA	NA	TRBV6-2/TRBV6-3	TRBJ1-1	TGTGCCAGCAGTTACTCGCCGGGCTCTCCCTTGGGGAACACTGAAGCTTTCTTT	CASSYSPGSPLGNTEAFF
NA	NA	TRBV28	TRBJ2-2	TGTGCCACCGCTGGGATCAGGGAAAACACCGGGGAGCTGTTTTTT	CATAGIRENTGELFF
NA	NA	TRBV7-8	TRBJ2-7	TGTGCCAGCAGCTCGAGGACTCCCTCCTACGAGCAGTACTTC	CASSSRTPSYEQYF
NA	NA	TRBV11-2	TRBJ1-1	TGTGCCAGCAGCCCAACTCGATTCACTGAAGCTTTCTTT	CASSPTRFTEAFF
NA	NA	TRBV27	TRBJ2-2	TGTGCCAGCAGTCCCGTAACGAACACCGGGGAGCTGTTTTTT	CASSPVTNTGELFF
NA	NA	TRBV27	TRBJ1-5	TGTGCCAGCAGTTCCGGGGCGTATAGCAATCAGCCCCAGCATTTT	CASSSGAYSNQPQHF
TRBD1	NA	TRBV5-5	TRBJ2-7	TGTGCCAGCAGCTTGGAGACAGGGGCATCGGGTGAGCAGTACTTC	CASSLETGASGEQYF
TRBD2	NA	TRBV7-2	TRBJ2-3	TGTGCCAGCAGCCGGACTAGCCCCACAGATACGCAGTATTTT	CASSRTSPTDTQYF
NA	NA	TRBV28	TRBJ1-4	TGTGCCAGCAGTCCTACAATCGAAAAACTGTTTTTT	CASSPTIEKLFF
NA	NA	TRBV10-3	TRBJ2-7	TGTGCCATCGGGGACGGGAAGAGACTCTACGAGCAGTACTTC	CAIGDGKRLYEQYF
NA	NA	TRBV25-1	TRBJ1-1	TGTGCCAGCAGTGAATATTTTGCAACGGCAGGGCAAGTCACTGAAGCTTTCTTT	CASSEYFATAGQVTEAFF
NA	NA	TRBV28	TRBJ1-5	TGTGCCAGCAGTTTATTGTCAGGACAGAATAATCAGCCCCAGCATTTT	CASSLLSGQNNQPQHF
NA	once	TRBV4-1	TRBJ1-1	TGCGCCAGCAGCCTAGGGGCAGGGAACACTGAAGCTTTCTTT	CASSLGAGNTEAFF
NA	NA	TRBV6-5	TRBJ1-3	TGTGCCACCAAAGGGCAGCCAGGAAACACCATATATTTT	CATKGQPGNTIYF
NA	NA	TRBV29-1	TRBJ1-3	TGCAGCGTTGTTTCTGGAAACACCATATATTTT	CSVVSGNTIYF
NA	NA	TRBV28	TRBJ2-3	TGTGCCAGCAGTGAGGTGGGGCGGGGCACAGATACGCAGTATTTT	CASSEVGRGTDTQYF
NA	NA	TRBV6-1	TRBJ1-5	TGTGCCAGCAGTGAATTACCGGCTACTCTGCATTTT	CASSELPATLHF
NA	NA	TRBV5-6	TRBJ1-2	TGTGCCAGCAGGGCACGGGACCCCCACCAGGGCTACACCTTC	CASRARDPHQGYTF
NA	NA	TRBV11-1	TRBJ2-1	TGTGCCAGCAGCTTGGGGGCGAGGAGTAATGAGCAGTTCTTC	CASSLGARSNEQFF
NA	NA	TRBV30	TRBJ2-5	TGTGCCTGGAGTCCGGGGCAGGACCAAGAGACCCAGTACTTC	CAWSPGQDQETQYF
TRBD1	NA	TRBV5-5	TRBJ1-2	TGTGCCAGCAGATTAACAGGGGGCTTAGAGGGCTACACCTTC	CASRLTGGLEGYTF
NA	NA	TRBV18	TRBJ2-6	TGTGCCAGCTCACCACTCTCACTCTCGGGCGGACCCTCTGGGGCCAACGTCCTGACTTTC	CASSPLSLSGGPSGANVLTF